These T cell receptor beta chains were read from a single sample in a study of control samples from healthy donors and cancer patients. The repertoire was sequenced with immunoSEQ multiplex PCR; TCRdb's copy has only in-frame clones and lacks some. The sample consists of about 55,000 clones, approximately 95% of them appearing once. The sample comprised blood. Receptors originate from a woman aged 18-29 years in good health. Both conserved end residues are part of each CDR3. A D gene is named only where the DNA matches it firmly. Clone size, where shown, is once, few, many, or a class for clones that have expanded.

d_call | j_call | clone_size | v_call | cdr3_aa | cdr3_nt
- | TRBJ2-3 | - | TRBV19 | CASTSRDTQYF | TGTGCCAGTACCAGTCGAGATACGCAGTATTTT
- | TRBJ1-2 | once | TRBV5-6 | CASSFRGLNYGYTF | TGTGCCAGCAGCTTCCGGGGGCTGAACTATGGCTACACCTTC
- | TRBJ2-1 | - | TRBV6-2/TRBV6-3 | CASSAREVGEQFF | TGTGCCAGCAGTGCACGTGAGGTCGGGGAGCAGTTCTTC
TRBD1 | TRBJ1-1 | - | TRBV7-9 | CASSAGGGTEAFF | TGTGCCAGCAGCGCAGGGGGCGGCACTGAAGCTTTCTTT
- | TRBJ1-2 | once | TRBV12-3/TRBV12-4 | CASSLKQGGGYTF | TGTGCCAGCAGTTTAAAGCAGGGTGGTGGCTACACCTTC
TRBD1 | TRBJ1-1 | - | TRBV3-1/TRBV3-2 | CASTRNPGQGGTEAFF | TGTGCCAGCACCCGCAATCCAGGACAGGGGGGCACTGAAGCTTTCTTT
- | TRBJ1-5 | - | TRBV7-9 | CASSPTGNQPQHF | TGTGCCAGCAGCCCAACAGGGAATCAGCCCCAGCATTTT
TRBD1 | TRBJ2-3 | - | TRBV19 | CASLNRGRTDTQYF | TGTGCCAGTCTTAACAGGGGGCGAACAGATACGCAGTATTTT
- | TRBJ1-2 | - | TRBV5-8 | CASSLSGYGYTF | TGTGCCAGCAGCTTGTCAGGTTATGGCTACACCTTC
- | TRBJ2-2 | - | TRBV28 | CASMGERWTGELFF | TGTGCCAGCATGGGCGAGCGATGGACCGGGGAGCTGTTTTTT
- | TRBJ2-1 | once | TRBV6-2/TRBV6-3 | CASSYWLDEQFF | TGTGCCAGCAGTTACTGGCTAGATGAGCAGTTCTTC
TRBD1 | TRBJ2-2 | - | TRBV19 | CASSGTASTGELFF | TGTGCCAGTAGTGGGACAGCTTCGACCGGGGAGCTGTTTTTT
TRBD1 | TRBJ1-5 | - | TRBV7-8 | CASSFNRGNQPQHF | TGTGCCAGCAGCTTCAACAGGGGAAATCAGCCCCAGCATTTT
TRBD1 | TRBJ1-2 | - | TRBV29-1 | CSAWTGFGYTF | TGCAGCGCCTGGACAGGGTTTGGCTACACCTTC
TRBD2 | TRBJ2-7 | - | TRBV30 | CAWRAGGNGEQYF | TGTGCCTGGAGGGCGGGGGGGAATGGGGAGCAGTACTTC
- | TRBJ2-7 | once | TRBV11-2 | CASSLDRVSSYEQYF | TGTGCCAGCAGCTTAGATCGGGTAAGCTCCTACGAGCAGTACTTC
- | TRBJ1-1 | once | TRBV21-1 | CASSKAPLKGRAEAFF | TGTGCCAGCAGCAAAGCGCCCCTCAAAGGTAGGGCTGAAGCTTTCTTT
TRBD1 | TRBJ2-7 | - | TRBV27 | CASSSGTGEYEQYF | TGTGCCAGCAGTTCCGGGACAGGGGAATACGAGCAGTACTTC
- | TRBJ1-1 | few | TRBV27 | CASSSYRTGKAFF | TGTGCCAGCAGTTCCTATCGGACTGGGAAAGCTTTCTTT
- | TRBJ1-2 | - | TRBV5-1 | CASSLEAWDTSFNYGYTF | TGCGCCAGCAGCTTGGAAGCTTGGGACACCTCTTTTAACTATGGCTACACCTTC
- | TRBJ1-2 | - | TRBV5-1 | CASSVGRGYGYTF | TGCGCCAGCAGCGTGGGGAGAGGTTATGGCTACACCTTC
- | TRBJ1-1 | - | TRBV28 | CASNLALGPTEAFF | TGTGCCAGCAACCTAGCGCTAGGCCCCACCGAAGCTTTCTTT
TRBD1 | TRBJ1-1 | - | TRBV5-4 | CASSLDRGGVNTEAFF | TGTGCCAGCAGCTTGGACAGGGGGGGGGTGAACACTGAAGCTTTCTTT
- | TRBJ1-2 | - | TRBV28 | CASSLEGFRANYGYTF | TGTGCCAGCAGTTTAGAGGGGTTTAGGGCTAACTATGGCTACACCTTC